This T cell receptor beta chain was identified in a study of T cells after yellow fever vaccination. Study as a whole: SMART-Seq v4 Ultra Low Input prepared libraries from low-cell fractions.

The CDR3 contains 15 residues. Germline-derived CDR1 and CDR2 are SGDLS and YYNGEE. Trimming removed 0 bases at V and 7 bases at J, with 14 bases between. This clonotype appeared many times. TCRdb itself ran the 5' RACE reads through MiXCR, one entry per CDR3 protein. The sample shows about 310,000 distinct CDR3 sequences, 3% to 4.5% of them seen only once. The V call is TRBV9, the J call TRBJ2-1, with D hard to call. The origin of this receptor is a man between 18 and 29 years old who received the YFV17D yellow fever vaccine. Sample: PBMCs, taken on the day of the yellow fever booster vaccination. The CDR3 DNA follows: TGTGCCAGCAGCGTAGCGGGTAGACCGGAGAATGAGCAGTTCTTC. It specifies CASSVAGRPENEQFF.